This note documents a single TCR beta chain sequence. TCR beta sequencing covered blood CD8+ and CD4+ T cells. This entry comes from a study of CD8 T cells in Susac syndrome. Random hexamers were used to reverse transcribe an amount of roughly 0.45 to 1 ug RNA. An immunoSEQ multiplex PCR generated amplified TCR beta CDR3 products spanning 54 Vbeta and 13 Jbeta. Each CDR3 protein gets one entry after TCRdb re-called the immunoSEQ multiplex PCR reads with MiXCR. The profile shows 160,000 or so distinct CDR3 sequences, approximately 90% of them singletons. The germline V gene has CDR1 KGHSH and CDR2 LQKENI. The CDR3 runs to 11 residues. V gave up 5 bases and J gave up 6 bases; unmatched junction bases: 0.

Sequencing was done on a sample of CD4+ T cells from PBMCs. V gene TRBV18 combines with J gene TRBJ2-7, with 8 bases that match TRBD1. The sequence came from a human donor in good health. CDR3 residues: CASSDRGEQYF. The CDR3 bases are TGTGCCAGCTCAGACAGGGGCGAGCAGTACTTC.